This T cell receptor beta chain derives from a study of blood T cell repertoires in COVID-19. The overall study: The study drew acute and convalescent COVID-19 samples from the United States, Italy and Spain. Nucleic acid was either cDNA or gDNA, and it came from T cells, B-cell-depleted T cells, or PBMCs.

The ends were cut back, 0 bases at V and 2 bases at J, with 5 bases in the middle. The CDR3 is 13 amino acids. Per the germline V gene, CDR1 is SGDLS and CDR2 is YYNGEE. Under the authors' procedure: Reference gene primer amplification gave estimated nucleated cell counts. The protocol was immunoSEQ multiplex PCR, while the TCRdb copy is restricted to in-frame clones and leaves out a portion. V, J and clone size reflect that table, while D and trimming were determined from the DNA. The sample comprises approximately 70,000 clones, 91% of which are singletons, and about an eighth rests with the top ten.

The sequence was collected from a human donor with active COVID-19. The donor label of this sample is uncertain. The sequencing sample was made of peripheral blood. The V call is TRBV9, the J call TRBJ1-2; tentatively, D is TRBD1 (5 bases). CDR3 coding DNA: TGTGCCAGCAGCGTAGAGGGGAACTATGGCTACACCTTC. Its translation: CASSVEGNYGYTF.